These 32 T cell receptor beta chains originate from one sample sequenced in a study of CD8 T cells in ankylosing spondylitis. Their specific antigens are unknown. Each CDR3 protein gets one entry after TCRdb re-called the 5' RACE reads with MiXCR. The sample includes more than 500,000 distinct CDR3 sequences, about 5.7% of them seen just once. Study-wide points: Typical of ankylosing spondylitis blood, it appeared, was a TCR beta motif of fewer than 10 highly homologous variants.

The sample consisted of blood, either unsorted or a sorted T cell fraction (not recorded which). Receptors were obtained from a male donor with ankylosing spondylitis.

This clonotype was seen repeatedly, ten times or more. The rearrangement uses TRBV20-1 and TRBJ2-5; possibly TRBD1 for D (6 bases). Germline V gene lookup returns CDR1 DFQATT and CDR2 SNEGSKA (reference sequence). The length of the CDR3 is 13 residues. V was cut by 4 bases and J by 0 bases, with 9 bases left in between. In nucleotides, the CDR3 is TGCAGTGCTAACCGGGACAACCAAGAGACCCAGTACTTC. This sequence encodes CSANRDNQETQYF.

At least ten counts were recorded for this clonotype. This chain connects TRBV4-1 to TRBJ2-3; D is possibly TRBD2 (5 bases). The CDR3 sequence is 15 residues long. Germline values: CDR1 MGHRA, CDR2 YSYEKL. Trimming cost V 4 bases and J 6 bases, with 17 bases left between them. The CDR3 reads CASSLERSVGDTQYF. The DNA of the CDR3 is TGCGCCAGCAGCCTTGAGCGTAGCGTAGGGGATACGCAGTATTTT.

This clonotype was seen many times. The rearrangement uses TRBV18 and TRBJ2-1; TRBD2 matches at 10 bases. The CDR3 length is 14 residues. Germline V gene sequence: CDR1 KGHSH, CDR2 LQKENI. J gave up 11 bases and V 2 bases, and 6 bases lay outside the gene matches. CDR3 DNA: TGTGCCAGCTCACCAGACCGACTAGCGGGCCAGCAGTTCTTC. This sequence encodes CASSPDRLAGQQFF.

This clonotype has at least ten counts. CDR3 in amino acids: CASRSWGGTSYEQYF. CDR3 nucleotides: TGTGCCAGCAGATCGTGGGGGGGGACCTCCTACGAGCAGTACTTC. The chain carries TRBV6-2 or TRBV6-3 and TRBJ2-7; 7 nucleotides agree with TRBD2. The CDR3 length is 15 residues. Germline lookup yields CDR1 MNHEY and CDR2 SVGEGT. The ends lost 6 bases at V and 0 bases at J; junction bases unmatched: 8.

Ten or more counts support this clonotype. The CDR3 region is CAIPQMNTEAFF. The CDR3 DNA follows: TGTGCCATCCCACAAATGAACACTGAAGCTTTCTTT. J is TRBJ1-1 and V is TRBV10-3; D is ambiguous. V was pared by 8 bases and J by 0 bases, with 7 bases between. Germline V gene data show CDR1 as ENHRY and CDR2 as SYGVKD. There are 12 residues in the CDR3.

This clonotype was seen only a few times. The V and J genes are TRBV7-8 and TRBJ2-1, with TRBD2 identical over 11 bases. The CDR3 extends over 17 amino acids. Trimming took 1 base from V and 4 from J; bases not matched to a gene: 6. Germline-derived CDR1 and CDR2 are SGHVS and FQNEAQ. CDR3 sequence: CASSLVFWTSGYNEQFF. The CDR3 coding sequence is TGTGCCAGCAGCTTAGTATTCTGGACTAGCGGGTACAATGAGCAGTTCTTC.

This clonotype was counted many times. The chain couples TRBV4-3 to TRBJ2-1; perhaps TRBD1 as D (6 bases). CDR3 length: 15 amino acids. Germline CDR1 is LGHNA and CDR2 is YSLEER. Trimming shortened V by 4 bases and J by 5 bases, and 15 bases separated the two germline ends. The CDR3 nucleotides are TGCGCCAGCAGCCCACCCGGACAGATAAACAATGAGCAGTTCTTC. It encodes CASSPPGQINNEQFF.

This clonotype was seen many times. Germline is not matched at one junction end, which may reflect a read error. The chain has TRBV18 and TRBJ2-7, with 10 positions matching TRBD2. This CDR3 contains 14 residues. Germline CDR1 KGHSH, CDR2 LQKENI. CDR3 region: CASSPTSGSYEQYF. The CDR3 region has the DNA TGCGCCAGCAGCCCGACTAGCGGGTCCTACGAGCAGTACTTC.

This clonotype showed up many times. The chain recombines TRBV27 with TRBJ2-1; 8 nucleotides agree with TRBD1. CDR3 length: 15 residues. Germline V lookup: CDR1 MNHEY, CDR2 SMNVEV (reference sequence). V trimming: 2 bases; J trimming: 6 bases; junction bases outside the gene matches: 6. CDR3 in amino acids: CASSLRQGIGNEQFF. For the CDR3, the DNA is TGTGCCAGCAGTTTAAGACAGGGGATCGGCAATGAGCAGTTCTTC.

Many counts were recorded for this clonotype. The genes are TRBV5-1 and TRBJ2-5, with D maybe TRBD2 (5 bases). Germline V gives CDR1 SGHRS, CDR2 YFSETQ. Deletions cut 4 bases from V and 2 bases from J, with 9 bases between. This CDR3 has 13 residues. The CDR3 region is CASSTGVQETQYF. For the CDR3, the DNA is TGCGCCAGCAGCACCGGGGTTCAAGAGACCCAGTACTTC.

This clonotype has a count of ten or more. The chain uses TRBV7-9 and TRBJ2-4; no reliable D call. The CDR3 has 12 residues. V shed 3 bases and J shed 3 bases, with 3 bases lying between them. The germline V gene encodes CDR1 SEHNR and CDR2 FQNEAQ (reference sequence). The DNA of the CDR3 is TGTGCCAGCAGCTTTGACAAAAACATTCAGTACTTC. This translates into CASSFDKNIQYF.

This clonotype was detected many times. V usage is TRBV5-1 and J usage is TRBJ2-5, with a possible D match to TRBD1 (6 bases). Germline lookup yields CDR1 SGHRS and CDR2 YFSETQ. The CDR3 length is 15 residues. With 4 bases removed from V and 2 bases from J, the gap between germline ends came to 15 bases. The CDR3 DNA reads TGCGCCAGCAGCCTGGGCCCTGACAGGCAAGAGACCCAGTACTTC. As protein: CASSLGPDRQETQYF.

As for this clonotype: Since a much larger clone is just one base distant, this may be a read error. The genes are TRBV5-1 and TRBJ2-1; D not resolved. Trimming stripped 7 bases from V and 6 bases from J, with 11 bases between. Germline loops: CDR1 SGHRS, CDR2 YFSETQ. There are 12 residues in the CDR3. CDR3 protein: CASANRTNEQFF. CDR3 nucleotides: TGCGCCAGCGCCAATCGGACCAATGAGCAGTTCTTC.

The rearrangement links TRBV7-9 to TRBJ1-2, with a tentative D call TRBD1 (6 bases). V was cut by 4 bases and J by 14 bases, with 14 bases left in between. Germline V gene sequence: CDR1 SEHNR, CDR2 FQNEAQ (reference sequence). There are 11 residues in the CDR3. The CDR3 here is CASSYTGLITF. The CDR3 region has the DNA TGTGCCAGCAGCTATACAGGGTTGATAACCTTC.

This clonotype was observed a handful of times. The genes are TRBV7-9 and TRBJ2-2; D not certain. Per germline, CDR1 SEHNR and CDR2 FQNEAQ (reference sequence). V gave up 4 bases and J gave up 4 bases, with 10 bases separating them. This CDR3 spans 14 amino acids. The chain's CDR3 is CASSSSAGTGELFF. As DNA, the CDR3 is TGTGCCAGCAGCTCGTCCGCAGGCACCGGGGAGCTGTTTTTT. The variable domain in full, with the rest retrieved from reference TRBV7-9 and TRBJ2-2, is DTGVSQNPRHKITKRGQNVTFRCDPISEHNRLYWYRQTLGQGPEFLTYFQNEAQLEKSRLLSDRFSAERPKGSFSTLEIQRTEQGDSAMYLCASSSSAGTGELFFGEGSRLTVL.

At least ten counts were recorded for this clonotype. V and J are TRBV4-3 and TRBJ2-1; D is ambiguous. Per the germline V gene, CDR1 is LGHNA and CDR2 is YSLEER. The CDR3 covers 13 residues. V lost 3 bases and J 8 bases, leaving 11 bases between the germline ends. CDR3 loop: CASSQMGPDEQFF. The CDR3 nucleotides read TGCGCCAGCAGCCAGATGGGCCCGGATGAGCAGTTCTTC.

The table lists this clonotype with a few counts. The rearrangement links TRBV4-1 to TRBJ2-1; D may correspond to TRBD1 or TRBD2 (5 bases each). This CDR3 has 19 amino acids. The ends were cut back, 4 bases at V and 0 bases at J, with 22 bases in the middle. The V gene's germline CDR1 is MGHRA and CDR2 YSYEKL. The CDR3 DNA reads TGCGCCAGCAGCCCGAGACGTCCGGGACGGCCGAGCTCCTACAATGAGCAGTTCTTC. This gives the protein CASSPRRPGRPSSYNEQFF.

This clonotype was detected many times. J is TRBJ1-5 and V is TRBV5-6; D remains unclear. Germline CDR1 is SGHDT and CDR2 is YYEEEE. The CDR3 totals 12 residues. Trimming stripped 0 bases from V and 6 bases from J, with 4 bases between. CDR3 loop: CASSLGAQPQHF. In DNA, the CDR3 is TGTGCCAGCAGCTTGGGGGCTCAGCCCCAGCATTTT. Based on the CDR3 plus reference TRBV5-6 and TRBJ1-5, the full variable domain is DAGVTQSPTHLIKTRGQQVTLRCSPKSGHDTVSWYQQALGQGPQFIFQYYEEEERQRGNFPDRFSGHQFPNYSSELNVNALLLGDSALYLCASSLGAQPQHFGDGTRLSIL.

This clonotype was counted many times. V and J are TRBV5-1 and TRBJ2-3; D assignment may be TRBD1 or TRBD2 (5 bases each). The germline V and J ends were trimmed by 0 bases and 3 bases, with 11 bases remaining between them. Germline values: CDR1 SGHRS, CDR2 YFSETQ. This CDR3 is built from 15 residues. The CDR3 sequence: CASSLEAGSTDTQYF. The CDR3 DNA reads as TGCGCCAGCAGCTTGGAAGCAGGGAGTACAGATACGCAGTATTTT.

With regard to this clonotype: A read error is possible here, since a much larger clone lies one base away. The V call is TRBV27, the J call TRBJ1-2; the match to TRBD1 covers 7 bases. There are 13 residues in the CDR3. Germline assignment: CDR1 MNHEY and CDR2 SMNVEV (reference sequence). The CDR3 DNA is TGTTCCAGCAGCTATCCGACAGGGTTTGGCTACACCTTC. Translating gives CSSSYPTGFGYTF.

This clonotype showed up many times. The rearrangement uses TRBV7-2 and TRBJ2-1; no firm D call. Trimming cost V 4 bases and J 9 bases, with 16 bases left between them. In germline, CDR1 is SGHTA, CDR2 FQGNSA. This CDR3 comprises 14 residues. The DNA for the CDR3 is TGTGCCAGCAGCTACAACCGCCCCGGGTTTGAGCAGTTCTTC. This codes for CASSYNRPGFEQFF. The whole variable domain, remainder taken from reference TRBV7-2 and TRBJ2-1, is GAGVSQSPSNKVTEKGKDVELRCDPISGHTALYWYRQSLGQGLEFLIYFQGNSAPDKSGLPSDRFSAERTGGSVSTLTIQRTQQEDSAVYLCASSYNRPGFEQFFGPGTRLTVL.

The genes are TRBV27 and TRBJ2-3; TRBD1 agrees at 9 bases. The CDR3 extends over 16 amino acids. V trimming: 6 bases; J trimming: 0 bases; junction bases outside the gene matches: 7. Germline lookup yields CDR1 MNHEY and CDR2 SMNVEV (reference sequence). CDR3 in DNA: TGTGCCAGCAGCCCCGGGACAGGGAAAAGCACAGATACGCAGTATTTT. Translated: CASSPGTGKSTDTQYF.

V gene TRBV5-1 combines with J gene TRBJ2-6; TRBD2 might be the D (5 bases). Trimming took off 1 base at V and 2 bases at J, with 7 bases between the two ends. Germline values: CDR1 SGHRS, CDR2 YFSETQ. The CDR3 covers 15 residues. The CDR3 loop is CASSLIGAGANVLTF. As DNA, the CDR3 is TGCGCCAGCAGCTTGATCGGGGCTGGGGCCAACGTCCTGACTTTC.

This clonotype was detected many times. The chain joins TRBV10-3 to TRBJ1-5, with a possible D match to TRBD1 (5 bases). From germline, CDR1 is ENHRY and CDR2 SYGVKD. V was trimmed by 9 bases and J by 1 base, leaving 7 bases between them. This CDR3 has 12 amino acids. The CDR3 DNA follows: TGTGCCATAGGGGTAAGCAATCAGCCCCAGCATTTT. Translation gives CAIGVSNQPQHF.

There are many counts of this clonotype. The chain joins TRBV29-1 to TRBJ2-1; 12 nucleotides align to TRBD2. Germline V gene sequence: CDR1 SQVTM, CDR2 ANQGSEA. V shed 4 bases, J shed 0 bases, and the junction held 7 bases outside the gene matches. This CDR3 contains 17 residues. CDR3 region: CSVGRTSGESSYNEQFF. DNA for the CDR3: TGCAGCGTTGGTAGGACTAGCGGGGAAAGCTCCTACAATGAGCAGTTCTTC.

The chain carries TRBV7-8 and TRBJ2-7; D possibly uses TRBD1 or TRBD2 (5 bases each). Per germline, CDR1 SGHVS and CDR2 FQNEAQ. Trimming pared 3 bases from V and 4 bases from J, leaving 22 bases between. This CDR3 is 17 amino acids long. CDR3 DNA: TGTGCCAGCAGCTTGGGGACGGGGCGAGACTCAGCGTACGAGCAGTACTTC. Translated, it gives CASSLGTGRDSAYEQYF.

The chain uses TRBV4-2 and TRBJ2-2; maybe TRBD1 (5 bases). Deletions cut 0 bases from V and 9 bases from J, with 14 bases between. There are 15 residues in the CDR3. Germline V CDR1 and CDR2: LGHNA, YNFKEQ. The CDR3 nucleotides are TGTGCCAGCAGCCAAGAACGGCAGGGATTGTGGGAGCTGTTTTTT. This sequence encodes CASSQERQGLWELFF.

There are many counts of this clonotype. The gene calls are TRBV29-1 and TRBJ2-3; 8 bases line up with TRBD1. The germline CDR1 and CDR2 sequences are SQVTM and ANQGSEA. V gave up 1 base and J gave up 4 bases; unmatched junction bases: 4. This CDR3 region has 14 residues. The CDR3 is CSVEGLDRADTQYF. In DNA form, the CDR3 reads TGCAGCGTTGAAGGTCTGGACAGGGCAGATACGCAGTATTTT.

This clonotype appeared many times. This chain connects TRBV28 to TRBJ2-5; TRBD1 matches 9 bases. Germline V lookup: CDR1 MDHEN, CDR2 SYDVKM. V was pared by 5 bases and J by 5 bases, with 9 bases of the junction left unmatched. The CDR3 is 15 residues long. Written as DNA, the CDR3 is TGTGCCAGCAGTCCGGCGGGGGACAGGGTTGAGACCCAGTACTTC. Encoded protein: CASSPAGDRVETQYF.

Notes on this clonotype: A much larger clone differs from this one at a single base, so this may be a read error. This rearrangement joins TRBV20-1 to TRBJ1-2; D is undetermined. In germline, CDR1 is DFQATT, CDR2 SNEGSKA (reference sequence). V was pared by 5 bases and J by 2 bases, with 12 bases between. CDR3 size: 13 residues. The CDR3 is CSADHGVNYGYTF. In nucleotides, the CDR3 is TGCAGTGCTGACCATGGGGTGAACTATGGCTACACCTTC.

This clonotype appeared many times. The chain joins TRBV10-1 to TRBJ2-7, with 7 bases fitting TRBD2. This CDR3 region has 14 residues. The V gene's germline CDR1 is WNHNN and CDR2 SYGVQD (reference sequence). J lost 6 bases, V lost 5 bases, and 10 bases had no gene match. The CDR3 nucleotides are TGCGCCAGCAGTACCGGGACGGGAGGTACCGAGCAGTACTTC. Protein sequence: CASSTGTGGTEQYF.

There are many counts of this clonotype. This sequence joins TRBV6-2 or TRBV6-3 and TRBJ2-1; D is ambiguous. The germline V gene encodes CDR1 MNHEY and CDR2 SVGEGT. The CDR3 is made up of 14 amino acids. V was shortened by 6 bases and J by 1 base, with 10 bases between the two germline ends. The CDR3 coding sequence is TGTGCCAGCAGCGACTGGGGTTCCTACAATGAGCAGTTCTTC. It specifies CASSDWGSYNEQFF.